This TCR beta chain came from a study of OX40 agonist ivuxolimab in advanced cancers. Overall study context: Earlier anti-PD-1, anti-PD-L1 or anti-CTLA-4 therapy was permitted; under 50% had received some.

The repertoire was sequenced with immunoSEQ multiplex PCR; TCRdb's copy has only in-frame clones and lacks some. The data contain tens of thousands of clones, about 89% of them singletons. A single count supports this clone. V lost 3 bases and J lost 6; bases outside the gene matches: 10. The V gene's germline CDR1 is SGHNT and CDR2 YYREEE (reference sequence). CDR3 length: 15 amino acids. Samples were taken at baseline and on day 1 of cycles 4 and 7. This material consisted of CD4+ or CD8+ T cells sorted from blood, taken in a trial of the OX40 agonist ivuxolimab. The J gene is TRBJ1-2, the V gene TRBV5-4; 8 bases map to TRBD1. The TCR comes from an adult with an advanced solid tumor such as melanoma, head and neck, liver or kidney cancer. CDR3 sequence: CASSSGGQGDDGYTF. The DNA of the CDR3 is TGTGCCAGCAGCTCGGGCGGACAGGGAGACGATGGCTACACCTTC.